The 30 T cell receptor beta chains below come from one sample, sequenced in a study of T cell responses to AZD1222 COVID-19 vaccine. Data came from immunoSEQ multiplex PCR; TCRdb stores just in-frame clones and leaves some out. The data hold approximately 98,000 clones, with about 92% observed a single time. The specimen comprised peripheral blood, sampled on day 0 of MenACWY control vaccination. The receptors were gathered from an adult in good health.

This clone appeared a few times. The junction differs from germline at one of its ends, possibly a read error. The gene calls are TRBV30 and TRBJ1-1; D remains unclear. Germline V gene sequence: CDR1 GTSNPN, CDR2 SVGIG (reference sequence). The CDR3 covers 10 residues. The CDR3 loop is CAWSVQRFTF. The CDR3 nucleotides read TGTGCCTGGAGTGTACAACGGTTTACTTTC.

The V and J genes are TRBV7-2 and TRBJ2-7; 11 nucleotides agree with TRBD1. The ends lost 0 bases at V and 5 bases at J; junction bases unmatched: 0. There are 14 residues in the CDR3. CDR1 and CDR2 from the germline V gene are SGHTA and FQGNSA. The CDR3 loop is CASSLAGQGDEQYF. CDR3 bases: TGTGCCAGCAGCTTAGCGGGACAGGGGGACGAGCAGTACTTC.

This clone showed up just once. This sequence joins TRBV7-9 and TRBJ1-4; D gene unclear. The CDR3 consists of 14 residues. Per the germline V gene, CDR1 is SEHNR and CDR2 is FQNEAQ (reference sequence). The ends were cut back, 3 bases at V and 6 bases at J, with 11 bases in the middle. The CDR3 loop reads CASSFQGNDEKLFF. The CDR3 DNA reads TGTGCCAGCAGCTTTCAAGGGAACGATGAAAAACTGTTTTTT.

The chain carries TRBV6-6 and TRBJ1-6; D is unresolved. This CDR3 comprises 12 residues. Between the trimmed V and J ends, which lost 2 bases and 8 bases, there was a span of 4 bases. Germline CDR1 is MNHNY and CDR2 is SVGAGI (reference sequence). The CDR3 loop reads CASSYADSPLHF. The DNA for the CDR3 is TGTGCCAGCAGTTACGCTGATTCACCCCTCCACTTT.

CDR3 amino acids: CASSQGTLGAHIQYF. CDR3 nucleotide sequence: TGTGCCAGCAGCCAAGGGACCCTGGGGGCCCACATTCAGTACTTC. This chain links TRBV4-2 with TRBJ2-4, with D tentatively TRBD1 (6 bases). The CDR3 is 15 amino acids. Germline-derived CDR1 and CDR2 are LGHNA and YNFKEQ. The V and J ends lost 1 base and 8 bases respectively, with 15 bases between them.

CDR3 in DNA: TGTGCCAGCAGAACAGCCACCGGGGAGCTGTTTTTT. Protein product: CASRTATGELFF. This rearrangement joins TRBV6-5 to TRBJ2-2; unclear D gene. This CDR3 is built from 12 residues. Trimming cost V 6 bases and J 4 bases, with 6 bases left between them. Germline V gene data show CDR1 as MNHEY and CDR2 as SVGAGI.

The V and J genes are TRBV4-2 and TRBJ2-7; 9 bases agree with TRBD2. The CDR3 spans 15 residues. The V and J ends lost 0 bases and 7 bases, in that order; junction bases with no gene match: 7. Germline V CDR1 and CDR2: LGHNA, YNFKEQ. Here the CDR3 DNA reads TGTGCCAGCAGCCAAGATCCGGGACTAGCTAGGGAGCAGTACTTC. Protein product: CASSQDPGLAREQYF.

The chain employs TRBV7-2 and TRBJ1-5; D may be TRBD1 (6 bases). With 5 bases removed from V and 5 bases from J, the gap between germline ends came to 13 bases. Germline CDR1 reads SGHTA; CDR2 reads FQGNSA. The CDR3 length is 14 residues. The CDR3 protein is CASSHDRSYQPQHF. DNA of the CDR3: TGTGCCAGCAGCCACGACAGGAGTTATCAGCCCCAGCATTTT.

The J gene is TRBJ2-1, the V gene TRBV10-2, with D possibly being TRBD1 or TRBD2 (6 bases each). Trimming shortened V by 11 bases and J by 6 bases, and 17 bases separated the two germline ends. CDR3 length: 13 residues. Germline-derived CDR1 and CDR2 are WSHSY and SAAADI. CDR3 protein: CASRGLSLNEQFF. CDR3 nucleotides: TGCGCCTCCAGGGGACTTTCCCTCAATGAGCAGTTCTTC.

The rearrangement joins TRBV13 to TRBJ1-4, with TRBD1 identical over 10 bases. The CDR3 is made up of 15 amino acids. Germline V gives CDR1 PRHDT, CDR2 FYEKMQ (reference sequence). The J segment lost 7 bases and the V segment lost 4 bases, leaving 6 bases of the junction unmatched. The CDR3 DNA reads TGTGCCAGCAGCTCCCGACAGGGGGCTAGTGAAAAACTGTTTTTT. Protein product: CASSSRQGASEKLFF.

The CDR3 sequence: CASSLAENYGYTF. The CDR3 DNA reads TGTGCCAGCAGTTTGGCAGAAAACTATGGCTACACCTTC. V usage is TRBV12-3 or TRBV12-4 and J usage is TRBJ1-2, with unresolved D. Trimming left V 3 bases short and J 2 bases short, with 7 bases between. The CDR3 is 13 amino acids.

V usage is TRBV28 and J usage is TRBJ1-5, with TRBD1 as a possible D gene (5 bases). Germline CDR1 and CDR2: MDHEN and SYDVKM. The length of the CDR3 is 15 residues. V lost 2 bases to trimming and J lost 6 bases, with 14 bases between them. The CDR3 protein is CASSLGWQGRQPQHF. The CDR3 DNA follows: TGTGCCAGCAGTTTAGGATGGCAGGGACGTCAGCCCCAGCATTTT. Supplemented by reference TRBV28 and TRBJ1-5, the full variable domain reads DVKVTQSSRYLVKRTGEKVFLECVQDMDHENMFWYRQDPGLGLRLIYFSYDVKMKEKGDIPEGYSVSREKKERFSLILESASTNQTSMYLCASSLGWQGRQPQHFGDGTRLSIL.

V usage is TRBV6-2 or TRBV6-3 and J usage is TRBJ1-1; the D gene is possibly TRBD1 (6 bases). Trimming left V 6 bases short and J 11 bases short, with 16 bases between. Per the germline V gene, CDR1 is MNHEY and CDR2 is SVGEGT. The CDR3 spans 12 residues. CDR3: CASSRQEGDAFF. DNA for the CDR3: TGTGCCAGCAGCCGACAGGAGGGGGATGCTTTCTTT.

J is TRBJ1-1 and V is TRBV4-1, with D possibly matching TRBD1 (5 bases). From germline, CDR1 is MGHRA and CDR2 YSYEKL. The CDR3 is 16 amino acids. Trimming took 4 bases from V and 1 from J, leaving 16 bases between them. In DNA form, the CDR3 reads TGCGCCAGCAGCCGAAGTACGGGGCAGAGGAACACTGAAGCTTTCTTT. It is translated as CASSRSTGQRNTEAFF.

This chain uses TRBV2 with TRBJ1-5; 7 bases align to TRBD1. The CDR3 loop spans 14 amino acids. V trimming: 6 bases; J trimming: 6 bases; junction bases outside the gene matches: 8. CDR1 is SNHLY and CDR2 is FYNNEI in the germline V gene. CDR3 DNA sequence: TGTGCCAGCAGCCCGGGAGGGGGCAGTCAGCCCCAGCATTTT. Its translation is CASSPGGGSQPQHF.

This clone has only one observation. This chain joins TRBV27 and TRBJ1-3; unclear D gene. In germline, CDR1 is MNHEY, CDR2 SMNVEV (reference sequence). The CDR3 is 13 residues long. V gave up 5 bases and J gave up 7 bases, with 12 bases separating them. CDR3 bases: TGTGCCAGCAGTGGTGACGGAGGGAACACCATATATTTT. It is translated as CASSGDGGNTIYF.

The chain employs TRBV5-1 and TRBJ2-1, with 8 bases fitting TRBD1. CDR1 is SGHRS and CDR2 is YFSETQ in the germline V gene. There are 15 residues in the CDR3. Germline trimming cut 4 bases from V and 2 bases from J; bases unmatched to any gene: 5. This chain's CDR3 is CASSHGQGAYNEQFF. The CDR3 region has the DNA TGCGCCAGCAGCCACGGACAGGGCGCCTACAATGAGCAGTTCTTC. Looking up the rest from reference TRBV5-1 and TRBJ2-1 gives the full variable domain: KAGVTQTPRYLIKTRGQQVTLSCSPISGHRSVSWYQQTPGQGLQFLFEYFSETQRNKGNFPGRFSGRQFSNSRSEMNVSTLELGDSALYLCASSHGQGAYNEQFFGPGTRLTVL.

CDR3 in DNA: TGTGCCAGCAGTTTACTAGCGGGGGGAGATACGCAGTATTTT. It encodes CASSLLAGGDTQYF. The chain uses TRBV6-5 and TRBJ2-3; TRBD2 agrees at 12 bases. Trimming removed 4 bases from V and 5 bases from J; junction bases left unmatched: 1. Germline CDR1 MNHEY, CDR2 SVGAGI. This CDR3 has 14 amino acids.

The chain links TRBV7-2 to TRBJ2-1; 7 bases are shared with TRBD1. The germline CDR1 and CDR2 sequences are SGHTA and FQGNSA. V shed 5 bases, J shed 2 bases, and the junction held 0 bases outside the gene matches. This CDR3 has 13 amino acids. DNA of the CDR3: TGTGCCAGCAGCCAGGGGGCCTACAATGAGCAGTTCTTC. It is translated as CASSQGAYNEQFF.

The V call is TRBV7-2, the J call TRBJ2-1; D unclear. The CDR3 covers 17 residues. The germline V and J ends were trimmed by 3 bases and 5 bases, with 20 bases remaining between them. CDR1 is SGHTA and CDR2 is FQGNSA in the germline V gene. This CDR3 reads CASSFRAVPPYNNEQFF. The CDR3 nucleotides are TGTGCCAGCAGCTTTCGGGCGGTACCCCCCTATAACAATGAGCAGTTCTTC.

This clone has just one count. V is TRBV7-8 and J is TRBJ2-7; TRBD1 matches 9 bases. V gave up 4 bases and J gave up 5 bases; unmatched junction bases: 3. Germline assignment: CDR1 SGHVS and CDR2 FQNEAQ. The CDR3 is made up of 13 amino acids. CDR3 in DNA: TGTGCCAGCAGCTCCGGGACAGGGAACGAGCAGTACTTC. The encoded protein is CASSSGTGNEQYF.

In nucleotides, the CDR3 is TGTGCCAGTAGTCCTAGCGTGGGGACGGGGGGCTACACCTTC. Its protein product is CASSPSVGTGGYTF. V is TRBV19 and J is TRBJ1-2; TRBD1 might be the D (5 bases). This CDR3 spans 14 amino acids. Germline CDR1 is LNHDA and CDR2 is SQIVND (reference sequence). Trimming removed 5 bases at V and 8 bases at J, with 18 bases between.

Regarding this clone: An end of the junction does not agree with germline; a read error may underlie this. The chain joins TRBV2 to TRBJ2-1; the match to TRBD1 covers 7 bases. The germline V gene has CDR1 SNHLY and CDR2 FYNNEI. This CDR3 has 14 amino acids. The CDR3 here is CASGEELQGNEQFF. Written as DNA, the CDR3 is TGTGCCAGCGGTGAGGAACTACAGGGGAACGAGCAGTTCTTC.

V is TRBV5-1 and J is TRBJ1-6; TRBD1 might be the D (6 bases). CDR3 length equals 17 residues. The V end was cut by 4 bases, the J end by 9 bases, with 23 bases between. The germline V gene encodes CDR1 SGHRS and CDR2 YFSETQ. The CDR3: CASSLIGLQGIGSPLHF. CDR3 sequence (DNA): TGCGCCAGCAGCCTCATAGGATTACAGGGAATCGGTTCACCCCTCCACTTT.

This chain joins TRBV28 and TRBJ1-5, with 7 bases fitting TRBD1. Germline V gene data show CDR1 as MDHEN and CDR2 as SYDVKM. J lost 9 bases, V lost 5 bases, and 7 bases had no gene match. The CDR3 extends over 13 amino acids. The CDR3 region has the DNA TGTGCCAGCAGTGCCCACAGGGGTCGGCCCCAGCATTTT. This sequence encodes CASSAHRGRPQHF.

The V and J genes are TRBV19 and TRBJ2-1; possibly TRBD1 for D (7 bases). In germline, CDR1 is LNHDA, CDR2 SQIVND (reference sequence). The CDR3 has 14 residues. V lost 10 bases and J lost 4, with 17 bases in between. CDR3 sequence: CATSGGWTYNEQFF. The CDR3 DNA reads as TGTGCCACCTCAGGGGGGTGGACGTACAATGAGCAGTTCTTC.

The rearrangement links TRBV9 to TRBJ2-5; no firm D call. Trimming removed 3 bases from V and 2 bases from J, with 14 bases in between. The CDR3 runs to 15 residues. The germline V gene has CDR1 SGDLS and CDR2 YYNGEE. The CDR3 DNA reads as TGTGCCAGCAGCGCCCCGTCGCTAGTACAAGAGACCCAGTACTTC. Its protein is CASSAPSLVQETQYF. Based on the CDR3 plus reference TRBV9 and TRBJ2-5, the full variable domain is DSGVTQTPKHLITATGQRVTLRCSPRSGDLSVYWYQQSLDQGLQFLIQYYNGEERAKGNILERFSAQQFPDLHSELNLSSLELGDSALYFCASSAPSLVQETQYFGPGTRLLVL.

The chain is built from TRBV20-1 and TRBJ1-2; the D is unclear. CDR3 length: 11 residues. Germline loops: CDR1 DFQATT, CDR2 SNEGSKA (reference sequence). The V end was cut by 0 bases, the J end by 8 bases, with 7 bases between. CDR3 amino acids: CSARDPGGYTF. The CDR3 coding sequence is TGCAGTGCTAGAGATCCGGGAGGCTACACCTTC.

The CDR3 sequence is CASSRDQGPYEQYF. The CDR3 region has the DNA TGTGCCAGCAGCCGTGACCAGGGGCCCTACGAGCAGTACTTC. This chain uses TRBV4-2 with TRBJ2-7; a possible D gene is TRBD1 (6 bases). V was shortened by 4 bases and J by 2 bases, with 12 bases between the two germline ends. The V gene's germline CDR1 is LGHNA and CDR2 YNFKEQ. The length of the CDR3 is 14 residues.

This chain links TRBV7-8 with TRBJ1-1; no clear D. The CDR3 has 15 residues. V lost 5 bases and J lost 6, with 19 bases in between. Germline values: CDR1 SGHVS, CDR2 FQNEAQ. This CDR3 is CASSTSPGFEAEAFF. DNA for the CDR3: TGTGCCAGCAGCACAAGCCCCGGGTTCGAAGCTGAAGCTTTCTTT.